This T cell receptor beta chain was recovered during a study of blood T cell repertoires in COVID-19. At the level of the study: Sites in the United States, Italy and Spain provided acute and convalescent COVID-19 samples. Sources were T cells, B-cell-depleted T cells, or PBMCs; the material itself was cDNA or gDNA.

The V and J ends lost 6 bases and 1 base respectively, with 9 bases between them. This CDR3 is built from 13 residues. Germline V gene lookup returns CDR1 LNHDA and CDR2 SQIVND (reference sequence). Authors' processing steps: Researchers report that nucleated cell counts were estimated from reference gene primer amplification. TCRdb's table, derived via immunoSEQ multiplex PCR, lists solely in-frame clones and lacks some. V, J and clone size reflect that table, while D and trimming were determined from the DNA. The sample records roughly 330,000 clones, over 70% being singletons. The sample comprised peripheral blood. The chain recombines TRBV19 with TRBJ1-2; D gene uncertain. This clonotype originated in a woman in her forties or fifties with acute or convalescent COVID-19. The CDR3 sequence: CASSLTVNYGYTF. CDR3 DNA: TGTGCCAGTAGCCTCACAGTTAACTATGGCTACACCTTC.